This T cell receptor beta chain was observed in a study of radiotherapy plus CTLA-4 blockade in lung cancer. Background on the study: Among all patients, approximately 17% showed objective responses, while about 31% had disease control.

The assay was immunoSEQ multiplex PCR, and TCRdb's table has in-frame clones only and misses some. In the table there are 24,000 or so clones, roughly 70% of which are singletons. This CDR3 has 16 amino acids. The J segment lost 10 bases and the V segment lost 0 bases, leaving 10 bases of the junction unmatched. Looked up from germline, CDR1 is SGHKS and CDR2 is YYEKEE (reference sequence). Study-wide findings and caveats: Radiotherapy with ipilimumab was followed by blood expansion of tumor-derived clones. Early shifts in blood T cell clones, with interferon-beta, reportedly predicted response best.

This clone was detected only a few times. Its antigen is still unknown. Sequencing was performed on peripheral blood, taken from a patient treated with radiotherapy plus ipilimumab. The gene calls are TRBV5-5 and TRBJ1-1; 12 nucleotides match TRBD1. The origin of this receptor is a human donor with non-small cell lung cancer whose response to radiotherapy plus ipilimumab could not be evaluated. CDR3 residues: CASSLGGPGQGALAFF. In DNA form, the CDR3 reads TGTGCCAGCAGCTTGGGGGGACCGGGACAGGGGGCATTAGCTTTCTTT.